The 17 T cell receptor beta chains below all came from one sample that was sequenced in a study of CD8 T cells in ankylosing spondylitis. TCRdb fed the 5' RACE reads into MiXCR, producing one record per CDR3 protein. The sample yields roughly 170,000 distinct CDR3 sequences, roughly 10% seen once. The sequencing input was blood, either unsorted or a sorted T cell fraction (not recorded which). These receptors came from a female donor with ankylosing spondylitis or in good health (not recorded which).

In its sample, this clonotype was seen many times. CDR3 in amino acids: CASSYQVSGANVLTF. The CDR3 DNA follows: TGTGCCAGCAGTTATCAGGTCTCTGGGGCCAACGTCCTGACTTTC. V and J are TRBV28 and TRBJ2-6, with unresolved D. The CDR3 totals 15 residues. CDR1 is MDHEN, CDR2 SYDVKM, per germline. The V gene lost 4 bases and the J gene lost 0 bases, with 7 bases spanning the gap.

The chain uses TRBV6-1 and TRBJ2-5, with 9 bases fitting TRBD1. The length of the CDR3 is 15 residues. Germline V gene data show CDR1 as MNHNS and CDR2 as SASEGT. With 7 bases clipped from V and 5 bases from J, the junction kept 11 bases outside the gene matches. In DNA, the CDR3 is TGTGCCAGCATCAATGGGACAGGGAGACGCGAGACCCAGTACTTC. Its protein is CASINGTGRRETQYF.

The chain combines TRBV27 with TRBJ2-5, with a weak D call TRBD2 (5 bases). The germline CDR1 and CDR2 sequences are MNHEY and SMNVEV (reference sequence). The CDR3 covers 14 residues. V was pared by 3 bases and J by 5 bases, with 13 bases between. DNA for the CDR3: TGTGCCAGCAGTTTGGGTGTGCGAGGGGAGACCCAGTACTTC. Protein: CASSLGVRGETQYF.

This clonotype has more than one count but fewer than ten. The rearrangement links TRBV30 to TRBJ1-1; no clear D. V was pared by 1 base and J by 0 bases, with 6 bases between. CDR1 is GTSNPN and CDR2 is SVGIG in the germline V gene (reference sequence). CDR3 length: 13 residues. The CDR3 is CAWSESMNTEAFF. The CDR3, as DNA: TGTGCCTGGAGTGAATCAATGAACACTGAAGCTTTCTTT. Looking up the rest from reference TRBV30 and TRBJ1-1 gives the full variable domain: SQTIHQWPATLVQPVGSPLSLECTVEGTSNPNLYWYRQAAGRGLQLLFYSVGIGQISSEVPQNLSASRPQDRQFILSSKKLLLSDSGFYLCAWSESMNTEAFFGQGTRLTVV.

At least ten counts were recorded for this clonotype. This chain joins TRBV12-3 or TRBV12-4 and TRBJ2-1; the D call may be TRBD1 or TRBD2 (5 bases each). The CDR3 covers 15 residues. V dropped 4 bases and J dropped 3 bases, with 13 bases sitting between them. The CDR3 reads CASSSIGTRYNEQFF. The CDR3 coding sequence is TGTGCCAGCAGTTCCATCGGGACCCGCTACAATGAGCAGTTCTTC.

The chain recombines TRBV7-9 with TRBJ1-6; D is undetermined. V was pared by 5 bases and J by 10 bases, with 18 bases between. The CDR3 has 15 residues. Germline loops: CDR1 SEHNR, CDR2 FQNEAQ (reference sequence). This CDR3 reads CASSPPGAVGSPLHF. The CDR3 coding sequence is TGTGCCAGCAGCCCCCCGGGAGCCGTAGGATCACCCCTCCACTTT.

This chain uses TRBV11-2 with TRBJ2-2, with TRBD2 matching 10 bases. The V segment lost 6 bases and the J segment 4 bases; nucleotides outside the gene matches: 23. Germline V gene lookup returns CDR1 SGHAT and CDR2 FQNNGV. The CDR3 extends over 21 amino acids. Here the CDR3 DNA reads TGTGCCAGCAGGGGTTCTAGCGGGAGCGGTGGGGGTCAGGTTCTCACCGGGGAGCTGTTTTTT. This sequence encodes CASRGSSGSGGGQVLTGELFF.

This clonotype came up many times. The rearrangement uses TRBV5-5 and TRBJ2-2; 7 bases line up with TRBD1. CDR1 and CDR2 (germline): SGHKS, YYEKEE (reference sequence). The CDR3 is made up of 17 amino acids. The trim removed 0 bases at V and 5 bases at J, leaving 10 bases unmatched. CDR3 DNA: TGTGCCAGCAGCTTGGCCGAGAAGGGGGCATGGACCGGGGAGCTGTTTTTT. Translation: CASSLAEKGAWTGELFF.

This clonotype was seen only a few times. The V call is TRBV7-9, the J call TRBJ1-1; no clear D. In germline, CDR1 is SEHNR, CDR2 FQNEAQ (reference sequence). The CDR3 is made up of 13 amino acids. Trimming removed 7 bases from V and 0 bases from J, with 9 bases in between. The CDR3 spells CASKEELNTEAFF. The CDR3, as DNA: TGTGCCAGCAAGGAAGAGTTGAACACTGAAGCTTTCTTT.

The sample holds many counts of this clonotype. This rearrangement joins TRBV7-6 to TRBJ2-1, with D uncertain. Deletions cut 5 bases from V and 2 bases from J, with 13 bases between. Germline CDR1 is SGHVS and CDR2 is FNYEAQ. The CDR3 runs to 15 residues. The chain's CDR3 is CASSPGLQTYNEQFF. The DNA of the CDR3 is TGTGCCAGCAGCCCGGGCCTCCAAACCTACAATGAGCAGTTCTTC. Complete variable domain (other parts from reference TRBV7-6 and TRBJ2-1): GAGVSQSPRYKVTKRGQDVALRCDPISGHVSLYWYRQALGQGPEFLTYFNYEAQQDKSGLPNDRFSAERPEGSISTLTIQRTEQRDSAMYRCASSPGLQTYNEQFFGPGTRLTVL.

The V call is TRBV13, the J call TRBJ2-1, with 8 bases aligning to TRBD2. Germline V gives CDR1 PRHDT, CDR2 FYEKMQ (reference sequence). V was pared by 2 bases and J by 1 base, with 13 bases of the junction left unmatched. This CDR3 is 19 amino acids long. CDR3 coding DNA: TGTGCCAGCAGCTTACAAGCGGGAGTGAGAGAATGGTCCTACAATGAGCAGTTCTTC. Amino acid sequence: CASSLQAGVREWSYNEQFF.

In this sample, this clonotype turned up a few times. J is TRBJ2-2 and V is TRBV12-5; D is ambiguous. This CDR3 has 12 amino acids. Germline V gene sequence: CDR1 LGHNT, CDR2 FRNRAP. Trimming removed 0 bases at V and 8 bases at J, with 4 bases between. The CDR3 loop is CASGLVTGELFF. The DNA of the CDR3 is TGTGCTAGTGGTTTGGTAACGGGGGAGCTGTTTTTT.

This clonotype was counted only a few times. This sequence joins TRBV7-9 and TRBJ2-1, with TRBD2 identical over 13 bases. CDR1 SEHNR and CDR2 FQNEAQ come from the germline V gene (reference sequence). V was clipped by 8 bases and J by 7 bases; unmatched bases: 14. The CDR3 covers 17 residues. CDR3 sequence: CASLDGGLAGVLNEQFF. The DNA for the CDR3 is TGTGCCAGCCTAGACGGAGGACTAGCGGGAGTCCTGAATGAGCAGTTCTTC.

This clonotype was detected many times. This rearrangement joins TRBV15 to TRBJ2-3, with 12 bases identical to TRBD2. Germline trimming cut 0 bases from V and 3 bases from J; bases unmatched to any gene: 7. Germline V CDR1 and CDR2: LNHNV, YYDKDF (reference sequence). This CDR3 has 18 residues. The CDR3 reads CATSRDLRLAGETDTQYF. The CDR3 region has the DNA TGTGCCACCAGCAGAGATCTGAGACTAGCGGGAGAGACAGATACGCAGTATTTT.

In this sample, this clonotype turned up a few times. The chain employs TRBV6-2 or TRBV6-3 and TRBJ2-4; perhaps TRBD1 as D (5 bases). Trimming removed 0 bases from V and 6 bases from J, with 6 bases in between. Germline assignment: CDR1 MNHEY and CDR2 SVGEGT. The CDR3 sequence is 13 residues long. In DNA form, the CDR3 reads TGTGCCAGCAGTTACTCGGACATAAACATTCAGTACTTC. Translation gives CASSYSDINIQYF.

This clonotype has just a few counts. This chain joins TRBV4-3 and TRBJ2-1; TRBD2 might be the D (6 bases). The CDR3 has 16 amino acids. CDR1 is LGHNA, CDR2 YSLEER, per germline. V was shortened by 6 bases and J by 0 bases, with 15 bases between the two germline ends. The CDR3, as DNA: TGCGCCAGCAGTGCGGGACCTCCCGGCTCCTACAATGAGCAGTTCTTC. It codes for CASSAGPPGSYNEQFF.

This clonotype was observed at least ten times. V and J are TRBV7-8 and TRBJ2-2; D is unclear. V was shortened by 5 bases and J by 3 bases, with 7 bases between the two germline ends. This CDR3 is 13 amino acids long. In germline, CDR1 is SGHVS, CDR2 FQNEAQ. The DNA for the CDR3 is TGTGCCAGCAGCAACCGTGACACCGGGGAGCTGTTTTTT. Translation: CASSNRDTGELFF. The whole variable domain, filled in from reference TRBV7-8 and TRBJ2-2, reads GAGVSQSPRYKVAKRGQDVALRCDPISGHVSLFWYQQALGQGPEFLTYFQNEAQLDKSGLPSDRFFAERPEGSVSTLKIQRTQQEDSAVYLCASSNRDTGELFFGEGSRLTVL.